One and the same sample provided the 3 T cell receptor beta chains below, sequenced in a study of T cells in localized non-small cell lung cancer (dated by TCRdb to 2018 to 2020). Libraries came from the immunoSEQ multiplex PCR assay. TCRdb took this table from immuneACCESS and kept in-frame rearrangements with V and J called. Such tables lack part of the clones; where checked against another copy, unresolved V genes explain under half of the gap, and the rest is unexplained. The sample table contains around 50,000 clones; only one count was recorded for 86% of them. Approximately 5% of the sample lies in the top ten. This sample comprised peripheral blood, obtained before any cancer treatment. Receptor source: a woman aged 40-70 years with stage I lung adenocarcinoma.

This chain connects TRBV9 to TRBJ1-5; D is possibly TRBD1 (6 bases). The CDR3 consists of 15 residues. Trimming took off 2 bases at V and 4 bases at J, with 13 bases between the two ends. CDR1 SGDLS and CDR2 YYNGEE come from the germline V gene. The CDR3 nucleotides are TGTGCCAGCAGCGTTACAGGGCGACCGAATCAGCCCCAGCATTTT. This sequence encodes CASSVTGRPNQPQHF.

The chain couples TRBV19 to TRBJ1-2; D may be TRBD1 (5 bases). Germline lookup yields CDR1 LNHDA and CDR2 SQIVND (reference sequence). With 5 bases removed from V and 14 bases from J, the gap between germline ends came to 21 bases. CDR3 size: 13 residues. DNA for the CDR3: TGTGCCAGTAGTGACCGACAGAGAAGCCTCTTTACCTTC. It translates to CASSDRQRSLFTF.

CDR3: CASSPSNQPQHF. As DNA, the CDR3 is TGTGCCAGTAGTCCTAGCAATCAGCCCCAGCATTTT. This chain uses TRBV19 with TRBJ1-5; no clear D gene. The V and J ends lost 5 bases and 0 bases respectively, with 2 bases between them. CDR3 size: 12 residues. The germline V gene encodes CDR1 LNHDA and CDR2 SQIVND (reference sequence).